The 15 T cell receptor beta chains presented below share a single source sample, sequenced in a study of OX40 agonist ivuxolimab in advanced cancers. Repertoires were generated with immunoSEQ multiplex PCR, while TCRdb's copy carries only in-frame clones and drops some. The table has roughly 53,000 clones, roughly 80% seen once. The input for sequencing was CD4+ or CD8+ T cells sorted from blood, taken in a trial of the OX40 agonist ivuxolimab. The receptors were gathered from an adult with an advanced solid tumor such as melanoma, head and neck, liver or kidney cancer.

This clone was recorded a few times. The rearrangement links TRBV7-2 to TRBJ2-7; no definite D call. Germline V gene lookup returns CDR1 SGHTA and CDR2 FQGNSA. V was cut by 8 bases and J by 2 bases, with 4 bases left in between. This CDR3 contains 10 residues. Written as DNA, the CDR3 is TGTGCCAGCGGACCCTACGAGCAGTACTTC. Translating gives CASGPYEQYF.

This clone is a singleton in its sample. J is TRBJ2-7 and V is TRBV7-2; D ambiguous. CDR1 and CDR2 (germline): SGHTA, FQGNSA. The V and J ends lost 2 bases and 2 bases respectively, with 19 bases between them. This CDR3 is 17 amino acids long. The CDR3 sequence is CASSLMRSVARPYEQYF. The CDR3 coding sequence is TGTGCCAGCAGCTTAATGAGGTCGGTGGCACGGCCCTACGAGCAGTACTTC.

For the CDR3, the DNA is TGTGCCATCATGATTGGAGCGGGAGGGCTGGATGAGCAGTTCTTC. Its protein is CAIMIGAGGLDEQFF. The chain couples TRBV10-3 to TRBJ2-1; TRBD2 matches 10 bases. The CDR3 extends over 15 amino acids. Germline V gives CDR1 ENHRY, CDR2 SYGVKD. V trimming: 7 bases; J trimming: 8 bases; junction bases outside the gene matches: 11.

V and J are TRBV30 and TRBJ2-7; TRBD1 is a possible D gene (6 bases). The V end was cut by 5 bases, the J end by 2 bases, with 13 bases between. Germline CDR1 GTSNPN, CDR2 SVGIG (reference sequence). The CDR3 has 13 residues. The CDR3 DNA sequence: TGTGCCTGGGTCCGGGACACCGCCTACGAGCAGTACTTC. As protein: CAWVRDTAYEQYF. Variable domain in full (rest from reference TRBV30 and TRBJ2-7): SQTIHQWPATLVQPVGSPLSLECTVEGTSNPNLYWYRQAAGRGLQLLFYSVGIGQISSEVPQNLSASRPQDRQFILSSKKLLLSDSGFYLCAWVRDTAYEQYFGPGTRLTVT.

The chain uses TRBV5-1 and TRBJ2-1, with TRBD2 as a possible D gene (6 bases). V gave up 0 bases and J gave up 0 bases, with 19 bases separating them. The length of the CDR3 is 19 residues. The germline V gene encodes CDR1 SGHRS and CDR2 YFSETQ. The CDR3 coding sequence is TGCGCCAGCAGCTTGGGGCTAGAGGTCTGGAGGGGCTCCTACAATGAGCAGTTCTTC. This codes for CASSLGLEVWRGSYNEQFF. The full variable domain, in which reference TRBV5-1 and TRBJ2-1 provide the parts outside the CDR3, is KAGVTQTPRYLIKTRGQQVTLSCSPISGHRSVSWYQQTPGQGLQFLFEYFSETQRNKGNFPGRFSGRQFSNSRSEMNVSTLELGDSALYLCASSLGLEVWRGSYNEQFFGPGTRLTVL.

The V and J genes are TRBV11-3 and TRBJ1-2, with D unclear. This CDR3 contains 14 residues. Trimming removed 1 base from V and 2 bases from J, with 8 bases in between. Germline CDR1 SGHNT, CDR2 YENEEA. The CDR3: CASSLVVGNYGYTF. As DNA, the CDR3 is TGTGCCAGCAGCTTAGTGGTCGGCAACTATGGCTACACCTTC.

This chain uses TRBV11-2 with TRBJ2-7, with D perhaps given as TRBD1 or TRBD2 (5 bases each). CDR3 size: 18 residues. Per the germline V gene, CDR1 is SGHAT and CDR2 is FQNNGV. V lost 4 bases, J lost 0 bases, and 22 bases lay in between. CDR3 nucleotide sequence: TGTGCCAGCAGCTCCACCTACGCAACCGGGACCGTCTCCTACGAGCAGTACTTC. It yields the protein CASSSTYATGTVSYEQYF.

The chain joins TRBV19 to TRBJ2-1, with TRBD1 matching 7 bases. The CDR3 loop spans 13 amino acids. CDR1 is LNHDA and CDR2 is SQIVND in the germline V gene (reference sequence). V was pared by 7 bases and J by 10 bases, with 10 bases of the junction left unmatched. The CDR3 protein is CASTPSIQGEQFF. The CDR3 DNA sequence: TGTGCCAGTACCCCCTCGATACAGGGGGAGCAGTTCTTC.

This chain links TRBV7-9 with TRBJ1-5; no clear D gene. Germline V gives CDR1 SEHNR, CDR2 FQNEAQ (reference sequence). V lost 1 base and J lost 4, with 14 bases in between. The CDR3 contains 16 residues. The CDR3 DNA is TGTGCCAGCAGCTTAGTATTAGGCGGGGAGAATCAGCCCCAGCATTTT. Translation gives CASSLVLGGENQPQHF.

Here the CDR3 reads CASSPGALAGGGVKQYF. The DNA for the CDR3 is TGTGCCAGCAGTCCTGGAGCACTAGCGGGAGGTGGTGTAAAGCAGTACTTC. V and J are TRBV7-2 and TRBJ2-7; 12 nucleotides align to TRBD2. V gave up 6 bases and J gave up 8 bases; unmatched junction bases: 17. CDR1 SGHTA and CDR2 FQGNSA come from the germline V gene. The CDR3 extends over 17 amino acids. The variable domain in full, with the rest retrieved from reference TRBV7-2 and TRBJ2-7, is GAGVSQSPSNKVTEKGKDVELRCDPISGHTALYWYRQSLGQGLEFLIYFQGNSAPDKSGLPSDRFSAERTGGSVSTLTIQRTQQEDSAVYLCASSPGALAGGGVKQYFGPGTRLTVT.

J is TRBJ2-1 and V is TRBV9; tentatively, D is TRBD2 (5 bases). V was cut by 0 bases and J by 5 bases, with 15 bases left in between. Germline-derived CDR1 and CDR2 are SGDLS and YYNGEE. The CDR3 sequence is 16 residues long. CDR3 protein: CASSVVMASSDNEQFF. The CDR3 DNA reads TGTGCCAGCAGCGTAGTCATGGCTAGCTCTGACAATGAGCAGTTCTTC.

The chain links TRBV6-5 to TRBJ2-1; D not resolved. V shed 6 bases and J shed 10 bases, with 7 bases lying between them. The germline CDR1 and CDR2 sequences are MNHEY and SVGAGI. The CDR3 is made up of 10 amino acids. DNA of the CDR3: TGTGCCAGCAGGGGCAAGGAGCAGTTCTTC. Its protein is CASRGKEQFF.

Only a few counts were recorded for this clone. The chain joins TRBV7-2 to TRBJ1-5; a weak D match, TRBD1 (5 bases). The CDR3 covers 14 residues. Trimming shortened V by 4 bases and J by 6 bases, and 13 bases separated the two germline ends. The germline CDR1 and CDR2 sequences are SGHTA and FQGNSA. CDR3 in DNA: TGTGCCAGCAGCTACAAGGGGTCTGGTCAGCCCCAGCATTTT. It translates to CASSYKGSGQPQHF.

This chain joins TRBV4-2 and TRBJ2-3; 11 nucleotides agree with TRBD2. From germline, CDR1 is LGHNA and CDR2 YNFKEQ. With 3 bases clipped from V and 4 bases from J, the junction kept 6 bases outside the gene matches. This CDR3 region has 16 residues. This chain's CDR3 is CASSHVAGGPADTQYF. The DNA of the CDR3 is TGTGCCAGCAGCCATGTAGCGGGAGGGCCCGCAGATACGCAGTATTTT.

The chain carries TRBV7-8 and TRBJ2-7; D is ambiguous. The CDR3 is 14 residues long. The germline gives CDR1 SGHVS, CDR2 FQNEAQ. V was trimmed by 2 bases and J by 0 bases, leaving 8 bases between them. The CDR3 sequence is CASSLIPNSYEQYF. CDR3 coding DNA: TGTGCCAGCAGCTTAATTCCTAACTCCTACGAGCAGTACTTC.